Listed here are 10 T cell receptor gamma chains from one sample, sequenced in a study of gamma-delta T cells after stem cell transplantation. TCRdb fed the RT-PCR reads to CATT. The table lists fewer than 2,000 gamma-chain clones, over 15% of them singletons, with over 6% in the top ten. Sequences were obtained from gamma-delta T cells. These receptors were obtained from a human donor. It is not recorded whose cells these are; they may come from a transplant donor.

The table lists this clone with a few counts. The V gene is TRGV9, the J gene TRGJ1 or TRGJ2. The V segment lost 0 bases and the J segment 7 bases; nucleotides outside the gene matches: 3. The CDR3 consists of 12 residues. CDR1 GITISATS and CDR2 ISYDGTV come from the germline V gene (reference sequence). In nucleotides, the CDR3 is TGTGCCTTGTGGGAGGTGCGCTATAAGAAACTCTTT. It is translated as CALWEVRYKKLF.

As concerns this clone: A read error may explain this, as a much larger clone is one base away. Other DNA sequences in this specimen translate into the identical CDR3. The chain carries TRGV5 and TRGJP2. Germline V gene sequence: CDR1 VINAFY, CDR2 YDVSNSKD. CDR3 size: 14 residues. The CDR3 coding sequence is TGTGCTACCTGGGACAGGAGTAGTGATTGGATCAAGACGTTT. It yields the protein CATWDRSSDWIKTF.

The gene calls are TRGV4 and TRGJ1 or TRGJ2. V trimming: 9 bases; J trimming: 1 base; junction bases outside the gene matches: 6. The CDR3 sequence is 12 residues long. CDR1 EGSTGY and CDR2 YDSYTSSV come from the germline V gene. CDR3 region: CATLLNYYKKLF. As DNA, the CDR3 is TGTGCCACCCTATTAAATTATTATAAGAAACTCTTT.

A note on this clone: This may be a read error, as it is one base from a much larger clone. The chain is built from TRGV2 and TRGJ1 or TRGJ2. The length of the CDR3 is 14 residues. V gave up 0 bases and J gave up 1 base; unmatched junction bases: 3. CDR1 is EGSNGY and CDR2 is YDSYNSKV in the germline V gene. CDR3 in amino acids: CATWDGHNYYKKLF. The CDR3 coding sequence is TGTGCCACCTGGGACGGGCATAATTATTATAAGAAACTCTTT.

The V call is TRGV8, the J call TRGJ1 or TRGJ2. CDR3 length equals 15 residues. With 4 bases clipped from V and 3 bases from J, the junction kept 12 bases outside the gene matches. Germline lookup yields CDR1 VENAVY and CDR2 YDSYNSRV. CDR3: CATWDDRPLYYKKLF. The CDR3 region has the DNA TGTGCCACCTGGGACGATCGGCCCCTTTATTATAAGAAACTCTTT.

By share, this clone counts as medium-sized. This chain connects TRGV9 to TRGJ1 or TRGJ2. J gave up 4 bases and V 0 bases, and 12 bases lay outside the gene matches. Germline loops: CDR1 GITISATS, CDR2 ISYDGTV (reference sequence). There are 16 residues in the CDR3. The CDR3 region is CALWEVGGPWYYKKLF. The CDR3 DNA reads TGTGCCTTGTGGGAGGTGGGGGGCCCGTGGTATTATAAGAAACTCTTT.

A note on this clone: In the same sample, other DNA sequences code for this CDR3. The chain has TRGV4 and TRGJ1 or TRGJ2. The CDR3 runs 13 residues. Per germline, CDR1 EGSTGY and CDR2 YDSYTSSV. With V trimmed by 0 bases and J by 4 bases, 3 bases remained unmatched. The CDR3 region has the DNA TGTGCCACCTGGGATGGGGGGTATTATAAGAAACTCTTT. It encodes CATWDGGYYKKLF.

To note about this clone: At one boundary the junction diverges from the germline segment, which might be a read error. The CDR3 loop is CANWDGQVKLF. CDR3 bases: TGTGCCAACTGGGACGGGCAGGTGAAACTCTTT. The chain carries TRGV2 and TRGJ1 or TRGJ2. Germline values: CDR1 EGSNGY, CDR2 YDSYNSKV. This CDR3 comprises 11 residues.

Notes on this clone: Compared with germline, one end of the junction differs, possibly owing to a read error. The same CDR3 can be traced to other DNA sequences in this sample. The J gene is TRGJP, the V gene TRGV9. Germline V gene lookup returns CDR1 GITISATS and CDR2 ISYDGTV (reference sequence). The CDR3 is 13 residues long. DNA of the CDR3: TGTGCCCTCATGGGGATGGGCAAAAAGATCAAGGTATTT. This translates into CALMGMGKKIKVF.

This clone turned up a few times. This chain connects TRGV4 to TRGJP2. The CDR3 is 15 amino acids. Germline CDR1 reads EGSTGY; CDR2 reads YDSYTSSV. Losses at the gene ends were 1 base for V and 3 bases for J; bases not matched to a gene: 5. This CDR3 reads CATWDGIRSDWIKTF. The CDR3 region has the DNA TGTGCCACCTGGGATGGAATACGTAGTGATTGGATCAAGACGTTT.